A single sample gave rise to the 27 T cell receptor beta chains below, sequenced in a study of T cell repertoires in cytomegalovirus infection. Antigens for these TCRs are unknown. TCRdb recomputed calls from the reads with MiXCR, one row per CDR3 protein. The profile shows about 770,000 distinct CDR3 sequences, almost 30% of them singletons. The sample here was cultured CD8+ T cells from PBMCs, taken from culture after CMV antigen stimulation. The receptors shown here come from a human donor in good health (CMV status not recorded). Some clones in this sample may be carry-over from other donors' samples.

In its sample, this clonotype was seen a few times. The chain combines TRBV7-9 with TRBJ2-5, with 7 bases matching TRBD2. This CDR3 has 14 amino acids. Trimming cost V 1 base and J 2 bases; bases outside gene matches: 1. Germline loops: CDR1 SEHNR, CDR2 FQNEAQ (reference sequence). CDR3 coding DNA: TGTGCCAGCAGCTTAGACGGGGGGCAAGAGACCCAGTACTTC. Its protein product is CASSLDGGQETQYF. Full variable domain (outside the CDR3, taken from reference TRBV7-9 and TRBJ2-5): DTGVSQNPRHKITKRGQNVTFRCDPISEHNRLYWYRQTLGQGPEFLTYFQNEAQLEKSRLLSDRFSAERPKGSFSTLEIQRTEQGDSAMYLCASSLDGGQETQYFGPGTRLLVL.

This clonotype was seen repeatedly, ten times or more. V gene TRBV7-8 combines with J gene TRBJ2-3; a possible D gene is TRBD1 (6 bases). The CDR3 has 14 residues. V shed 5 bases and J shed 3 bases, with 12 bases lying between them. The germline CDR1 and CDR2 sequences are SGHVS and FQNEAQ. CDR3 protein: CASSPVGGTDTQYF. For the CDR3, the DNA is TGTGCCAGCAGCCCAGTAGGGGGTACAGATACGCAGTATTTT.

V usage is TRBV6-2 or TRBV6-3 and J usage is TRBJ2-7; D gene ambiguous. V lost 0 bases, J lost 4 bases, and 19 bases lay in between. The CDR3 covers 17 residues. Germline lookup yields CDR1 MNHEY and CDR2 SVGEGT. The CDR3 region has the DNA TGTGCCAGCAGTTACTCGATGTTACTCCTCGGTGGTTACGAGCAGTACTTC. Amino acid sequence: CASSYSMLLLGGYEQYF.

The rearrangement uses TRBV29-1 and TRBJ2-2; D gene uncertain. Germline V gives CDR1 SQVTM, CDR2 ANQGSEA. The CDR3 consists of 14 residues. With 6 bases removed from V and 5 bases from J, the gap between germline ends came to 16 bases. CDR3 region: CSVLAPRPTGELFF. The CDR3 DNA reads as TGCAGCGTATTGGCCCCCCGGCCGACCGGGGAGCTGTTTTTT.

The J gene is TRBJ2-7, the V gene TRBV6-1; D is possibly TRBD2 (5 bases). V was trimmed by 7 bases and J by 0 bases, leaving 19 bases between them. The CDR3 is 16 amino acids. Germline V gene sequence: CDR1 MNHNS, CDR2 SASEGT. The CDR3 sequence: CASTRTLDLSSYEQYF. The CDR3 DNA reads as TGTGCCAGCACCAGGACTCTCGACCTTAGCTCCTACGAGCAGTACTTC.

A word on this clonotype: The junction departs from the called germline gene at one end, perhaps through a read error. The rearrangement joins TRBV7-7 to TRBJ1-2; tentatively, D is TRBD1 (5 bases). Germline-derived CDR1 and CDR2 are SSHAT and FNYEAQ (reference sequence). The CDR3 contains 16 residues. The CDR3 sequence is CASSLGDRGRAYGYTF. CDR3 bases: TGTGCTAGCAGCTTAGGGGACCGGGGACGGGCCTATGGCTACACCTTC.

Only a few counts were recorded for this clonotype. This chain uses TRBV6-1 with TRBJ2-7; D gene ambiguous. Looked up from germline, CDR1 is MNHNS and CDR2 is SASEGT. The CDR3 runs 15 residues. V lost 3 bases and J 3 bases, leaving 15 bases between the germline ends. The CDR3 loop reads CASSDKLSVYYEQYF. CDR3 DNA: TGTGCCAGCAGTGATAAGTTGTCAGTCTACTACGAGCAGTACTTC.

V gene TRBV6-5 combines with J gene TRBJ1-1; D is unresolved. This CDR3 spans 13 amino acids. Deletions cut 7 bases from V and 4 bases from J, with 13 bases between. The germline CDR1 and CDR2 sequences are MNHEY and SVGAGI. CDR3 sequence reads: CASTLGYGTEAFF. As DNA, the CDR3 is TGTGCCAGCACTCTAGGGTATGGCACTGAAGCTTTCTTT.

The J gene is TRBJ1-2, the V gene TRBV4-1; 8 bases map to TRBD1. V trimming: 2 bases; J trimming: 2 bases; junction bases outside the gene matches: 4. The germline V gene encodes CDR1 MGHRA and CDR2 YSYEKL. The CDR3 covers 15 residues. The DNA for the CDR3 is TGCGCCAGCAGCCAACCCGGACAGGGAAACTATGGCTACACCTTC. It is translated as CASSQPGQGNYGYTF.

This clonotype was counted between two and nine times. The rearrangement uses TRBV12-3 or TRBV12-4 and TRBJ2-1; 10 bases line up with TRBD2. The CDR3 has 13 residues. V shed 8 bases, J shed 10 bases, and the junction held 8 bases outside the gene matches. CDR3 DNA: TGTGCCAGCGGGACTAGCGATTCCGGGGAGCAGTTCTTC. Its protein is CASGTSDSGEQFF.

This clonotype appeared a few times. This chain connects TRBV6-5 to TRBJ2-5, with 7 bases matching TRBD1. In germline, CDR1 is MNHEY, CDR2 SVGAGI. Losses at the gene ends were 0 bases for V and 5 bases for J; bases not matched to a gene: 15. The CDR3 runs to 18 residues. As DNA, the CDR3 is TGTGCCAGCAGTTACTCGATATCAATAGGGGGCGAGTGGGAGACCCAGTACTTC. This translates into CASSYSISIGGEWETQYF.

This clonotype was observed many times. The J gene is TRBJ1-1, the V gene TRBV6-5; D not resolved. Trimming removed 0 bases at V and 1 base at J, with 9 bases between. CDR3 length equals 15 residues. Looked up from germline, CDR1 is MNHEY and CDR2 is SVGAGI. The CDR3 DNA is TGTGCCAGCAGTTACTCTGGCCAAACGAACACTGAAGCTTTCTTT. Encoded protein: CASSYSGQTNTEAFF.

This clonotype was recorded once. The chain couples TRBV27 to TRBJ1-2; 9 positions agree with TRBD1. The CDR3 is 15 residues long. The germline V gene has CDR1 MNHEY and CDR2 SMNVEV (reference sequence). Trimming cost V 6 bases and J 6 bases; bases outside gene matches: 11. The CDR3 region has the DNA TGTGCCAGCAGAGACGGGGGCGACAGGGGGGATGGCTACACCTTC. As protein: CASRDGGDRGDGYTF.

The genes are TRBV7-9 and TRBJ2-2; D unclear. CDR3 length: 15 amino acids. Germline V gene data show CDR1 as SEHNR and CDR2 as FQNEAQ (reference sequence). V lost 3 bases, J lost 0 bases, and 8 bases lay in between. In nucleotides, the CDR3 is TGTGCCAGCAGCTTGACACTTACGAACACCGGGGAGCTGTTTTTT. Translation: CASSLTLTNTGELFF.

The chain is built from TRBV29-1 and TRBJ2-1, with D unresolved. CDR1 SQVTM and CDR2 ANQGSEA come from the germline V gene. The CDR3 extends over 11 amino acids. V lost 7 bases, J lost 7 bases, and 11 bases lay in between. CDR3 region: CSAWTANEQFF. CDR3 nucleotide sequence: TGCAGCGCTTGGACCGCTAATGAGCAGTTCTTC.

This clonotype has ten or more counts. The V and J genes are TRBV7-8 and TRBJ2-7, with 8 bases that match TRBD2. J lost 7 bases, V lost 0 bases, and 14 bases had no gene match. Germline V gene data show CDR1 as SGHVS and CDR2 as FQNEAQ. CDR3 length: 17 residues. The CDR3 spells CASSLAIVSAGGREQYF. In DNA form, the CDR3 reads TGTGCCAGCAGCTTAGCGATTGTATCCGCGGGGGGTCGGGAGCAGTACTTC. The full variable domain, with the rest looked up from reference TRBV7-8 and TRBJ2-7, is GAGVSQSPRYKVAKRGQDVALRCDPISGHVSLFWYQQALGQGPEFLTYFQNEAQLDKSGLPSDRFFAERPEGSVSTLKIQRTQQEDSAVYLCASSLAIVSAGGREQYFGPGTRLTVT.

The chain joins TRBV4-1 to TRBJ2-7; the D gene is possibly TRBD2 (7 bases). This CDR3 has 15 amino acids. V lost 6 bases, J lost 3 bases, and 18 bases lay in between. CDR1 is MGHRA, CDR2 YSYEKL, per germline. The CDR3 loop reads CASSYRGGAIYEQYF. CDR3 DNA: TGCGCCAGCAGTTATCGTGGGGGGGCTATCTACGAGCAGTACTTC.

CDR3 nucleotide sequence: TGCAGCGTTGAGGAAAGGTCGACCTACAATGAGCAGTTCTTC. Translated, it gives CSVEERSTYNEQFF. The rearrangement links TRBV29-1 to TRBJ2-1; no clear D gene. V gave up 3 bases and J gave up 2 bases, with 11 bases separating them. Germline V gene data show CDR1 as SQVTM and CDR2 as ANQGSEA. CDR3 length: 14 residues.

V gene TRBV11-3 combines with J gene TRBJ2-1; 11 bases line up with TRBD2. The CDR3 totals 15 residues. Trimming cost V 5 bases and J 7 bases; bases outside gene matches: 7. Germline-derived CDR1 and CDR2 are SGHNT and YENEEA. In DNA, the CDR3 is TGTGCCAGCAGCCACGGACTAGCGGGCGAGAATGAGCAGTTCTTC. Amino acids: CASSHGLAGENEQFF.

This clonotype was counted a few times. The chain employs TRBV28 and TRBJ2-3, with D perhaps matching TRBD1 (5 bases). Trimming left V 1 base short and J 4 bases short, with 12 bases between. Germline V gives CDR1 MDHEN, CDR2 SYDVKM. CDR3 length equals 15 residues. The chain's CDR3 is CASSLFGAGADTQYF. The DNA for the CDR3 is TGTGCCAGCAGTTTATTTGGGGCTGGCGCAGATACGCAGTATTTT.

The chain uses TRBV14 and TRBJ2-2, with D possibly TRBD1 on 5 matching bases. Trimming pared 0 bases from V and 3 bases from J, leaving 14 bases between. The CDR3 consists of 17 residues. Germline V gene data show CDR1 as SGHDN and CDR2 as FVKESK. CDR3 in DNA: TGTGCCAGCAGCCAAGACCTGGGGCCTCCCGACACCGGGGAGCTGTTTTTT. Its translation is CASSQDLGPPDTGELFF.

The chain joins TRBV10-3 to TRBJ1-2; D unresolved. This CDR3 comprises 12 residues. Germline V gene data show CDR1 as ENHRY and CDR2 as SYGVKD. With 6 bases removed from V and 6 bases from J, the gap between germline ends came to 11 bases. The CDR3 spells CAIRISGDGYTF. The DNA of the CDR3 is TGTGCCATCAGAATCTCGGGAGATGGCTACACCTTC.

This clonotype has a handful of counts. The rearrangement links TRBV7-6 to TRBJ2-2; 8 positions match TRBD1. From germline, CDR1 is SGHVS and CDR2 FNYEAQ. The CDR3 runs to 12 residues. The V segment lost 10 bases and the J segment 4 bases; nucleotides outside the gene matches: 2. The CDR3 reads CATGQGTGELFF. CDR3 nucleotide sequence: TGTGCCACCGGACAGGGCACCGGGGAGCTGTTTTTT.

This clonotype was counted a few times. V is TRBV19 and J is TRBJ1-2; D is unresolved. Germline V gene data show CDR1 as LNHDA and CDR2 as SQIVND (reference sequence). V lost 8 bases and J lost 8, with 12 bases in between. The CDR3 length is 11 residues. This CDR3 is CASGRPWGYTF. In DNA form, the CDR3 reads TGTGCCAGTGGACGTCCCTGGGGCTACACCTTC.

The chain uses TRBV10-3 and TRBJ2-5, with 7 bases lining up with TRBD1. The trim removed 6 bases at V and 3 bases at J, leaving 7 bases unmatched. From germline, CDR1 is ENHRY and CDR2 SYGVKD. This CDR3 is built from 14 residues. The CDR3 DNA follows: TGTGCCATCAGGCAGGGGGAGATGGAAGAGACCCAGTACTTC. Residues: CAIRQGEMEETQYF.

V is TRBV13 and J is TRBJ1-4, with D possibly being TRBD1 (5 bases). The CDR3 consists of 15 residues. Trimming took off 4 bases at V and 8 bases at J, with 17 bases between the two ends. The V gene's germline CDR1 is PRHDT and CDR2 FYEKMQ (reference sequence). In DNA form, the CDR3 reads TGTGCCAGCAGCTCCGGACCGGGACTAGGCGAAAAACTGTTTTTT. It encodes CASSSGPGLGEKLFF.

This clonotype has just a few counts. J is TRBJ2-5 and V is TRBV7-2; a weak D match, TRBD2 (5 bases). CDR1 and CDR2 from the germline V gene are SGHTA and FQGNSA. Trimming pared 6 bases from V and 5 bases from J, leaving 19 bases between. The CDR3 is 15 residues long. For the CDR3, the DNA is TGTGCCAGCAGTCCCCCTAACGTAGCGATCGAGACCCAGTACTTC. This sequence encodes CASSPPNVAIETQYF.